The entry that follows covers one T cell receptor (beta chain) sequence. The sample belongs to a study of blood T cell repertoires in COVID-19. Authors' processing steps: Amplification of reference gene primers provided the estimated nucleated cell counts. Sequencing was performed with immunoSEQ multiplex PCR; in TCRdb, only in-frame clones are kept and a portion is missing. The DNA was the basis for D and trimming; V, J and clone size are from that table. The table includes roughly 250,000 clones, roughly 83% detected once. Germline-derived CDR1 and CDR2 are MDHEN and SYDVKM. The CDR3 has 13 amino acids. Germline trimming cut 6 bases from V and 6 bases from J; bases unmatched to any gene: 5.

The source of this sequence is a woman aged 80 or over with acute or convalescent COVID-19. The sample was peripheral blood. The chain employs TRBV28 and TRBJ1-2; 9 bases are shared with TRBD1. The CDR3 coding sequence is TGTGCCAGCAGGGAACAGGGGGCGAATGGCTACACCTTC. The encoded protein is CASREQGANGYTF.